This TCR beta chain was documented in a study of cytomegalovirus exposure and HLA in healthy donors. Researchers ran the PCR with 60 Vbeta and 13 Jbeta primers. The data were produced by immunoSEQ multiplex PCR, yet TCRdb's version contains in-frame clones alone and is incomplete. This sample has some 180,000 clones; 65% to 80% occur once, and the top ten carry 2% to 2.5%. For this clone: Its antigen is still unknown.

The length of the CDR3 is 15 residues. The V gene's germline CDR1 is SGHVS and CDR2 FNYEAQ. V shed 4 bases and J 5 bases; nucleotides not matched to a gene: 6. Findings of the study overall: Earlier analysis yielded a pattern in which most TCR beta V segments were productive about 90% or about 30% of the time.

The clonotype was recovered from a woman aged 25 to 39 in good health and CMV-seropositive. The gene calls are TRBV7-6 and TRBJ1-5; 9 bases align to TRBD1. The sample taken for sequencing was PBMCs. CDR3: CASSSSRDRDQPQHF. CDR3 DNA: TGTGCCAGCAGCTCGTCCCGGGACAGGGATCAGCCCCAGCATTTT.